This TCR beta chain is drawn from a study of breast tumors, draining lymph nodes, adjacent tissues. TCRdb processed the multiplex PCR reads anew with MiXCR; each CDR3 protein has one entry. The sample lists around 130,000 distinct CDR3 sequences; around a third were seen once. Study findings and constraints: Luminal-like breast cancer showed significantly greater tumor-nontumor repertoire similarity than basal-like breast cancer did.

In its sample, this clonotype was seen many times. Its cognate antigen is unknown. The lymph nodes were axillary draining lymph nodes from breast cancer patients. Germline CDR1 reads DFQATT; CDR2 reads SNEGSKA (reference sequence). The CDR3 extends over 13 amino acids. V dropped 4 bases and J dropped 5; count of bases not matched to a gene: 5. The chain has TRBV20-1 and TRBJ1-5; 7 bases match TRBD1. This TCR was recovered from a female donor with breast cancer. Some clones in this sample may be carry-over from other donors' samples. Specimen: axillary lymph node tissue. CDR3 region: CSAKGQPDQPQHF. In nucleotides, the CDR3 is TGCAGTGCTAAGGGACAGCCAGATCAGCCCCAGCATTTT.